This T cell receptor beta chain is drawn from a study of breast tumors, draining lymph nodes, adjacent tissues. Regarding the study as a whole: Compared with lymph nodes, tumors were less diverse; compared with nontumor tissue, more.

Via MiXCR, TCRdb re-called the multiplex PCR reads, giving one row per CDR3 protein. The sample lists roughly 70,000 distinct CDR3 sequences, less than 50% occurring once. The CDR3 loop spans 17 amino acids. Trimming took 5 bases from V and 6 from J, leaving 23 bases between them. The V gene's germline CDR1 is SGHNT and CDR2 YENEEA. This clonotype was observed at least ten times. Its antigen is currently unknown. V and J are TRBV11-3 and TRBJ2-4, with D perhaps TRBD1 (9 bases). Source material: breast tumor tissue. This clonotype was obtained from a female donor with breast cancer. Some clones in this sample may be carry-over from other donors' samples. The CDR3 sequence: CASSPGGDREVRNIQYF. The CDR3 DNA sequence: TGTGCCAGCAGCCCCGGGGGGGACAGGGAGGTCCGAAACATTCAGTACTTC.